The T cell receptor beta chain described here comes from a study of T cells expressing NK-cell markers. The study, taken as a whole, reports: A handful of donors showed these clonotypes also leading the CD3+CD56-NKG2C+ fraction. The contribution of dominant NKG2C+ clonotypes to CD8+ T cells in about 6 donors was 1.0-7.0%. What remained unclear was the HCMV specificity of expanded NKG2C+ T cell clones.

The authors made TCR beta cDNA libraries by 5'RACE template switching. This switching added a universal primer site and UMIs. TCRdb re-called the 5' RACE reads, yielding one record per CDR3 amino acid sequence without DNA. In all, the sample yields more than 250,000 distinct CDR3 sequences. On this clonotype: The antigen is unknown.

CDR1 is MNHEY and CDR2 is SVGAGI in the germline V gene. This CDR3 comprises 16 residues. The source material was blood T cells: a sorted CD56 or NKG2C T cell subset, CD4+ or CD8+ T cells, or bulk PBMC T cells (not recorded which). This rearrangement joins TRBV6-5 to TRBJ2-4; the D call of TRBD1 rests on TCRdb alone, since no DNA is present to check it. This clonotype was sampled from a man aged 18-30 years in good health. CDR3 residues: CASRPLDAGGPNIQYF.